This is a list of T cell receptor beta chains from one sample in a study of blood T cell repertoires in COVID-19. Libraries were prepared by immunoSEQ multiplex PCR; TCRdb keeps only in-frame clonotypes and omits some of them. The sample holds under 250,000 clones, approximately 80% seen once. The sequencing sample was made of peripheral blood. Receptors were obtained from a woman under 30 with acute or convalescent COVID-19. The CDR3 runs from the conserved cysteine through the conserved F or W. D genes are given only for firm matches. Rows may omit the clone size; those that give it use once, few, many or a size class.

length: 17
size: NA
J: TRBJ2-5
V: TRBV5-4
D: TRBD2
CDR3: CASSLGGLAQVQETQYF
DNA: TGTGCCAGCAGCTTGGGAGGACTAGCTCAGGTACAAGAGACCCAGTACTTC

length: 16
size: NA
J: TRBJ1-5
V: TRBV6-2/TRBV6-3
D: TRBD1
CDR3: CASSSKTGQGGQPQHF
DNA: TGTGCCAGCAGCTCCAAGACAGGACAGGGTGGTCAGCCCCAGCATTTT

length: 15
size: NA
J: TRBJ1-4
V: TRBV5-6
D: TRBD1
CDR3: CASSASGTGSEKLFF
DNA: TGTGCCAGCAGCGCTTCCGGGACAGGGAGCGAAAAACTGTTTTTT

length: 13
size: NA
J: TRBJ1-1
V: TRBV10-3
D: NA
CDR3: CAISPDPGTEAFF
DNA: TGTGCCATCAGCCCGGACCCGGGGACTGAAGCTTTCTTT

length: 16
size: few
J: TRBJ1-1
V: TRBV19
D: TRBD1
CDR3: CASSIRGGQGGTEAFF
DNA: TGTGCCAGTAGTATTAGGGGGGGACAGGGAGGCACTGAAGCTTTCTTT

length: 18
size: once
J: TRBJ2-5
V: TRBV27
D: TRBD2
CDR3: CASSNYPGLAGAQETQYF
DNA: TGTGCCAGCAGTAACTATCCGGGACTAGCGGGAGCCCAGGAGACCCAGTACTTC

length: 16
size: NA
J: TRBJ2-3
V: TRBV6-2/TRBV6-3
D: TRBD2
CDR3: CASSPLTSGWTDTQYF
DNA: TGTGCCAGCAGCCCTTTAACTAGCGGGTGGACAGATACGCAGTATTTT

length: 12
size: NA
J: TRBJ1-2
V: TRBV28
D: NA
CDR3: CASHRGTYGYTF
DNA: TGTGCCAGCCATCGGGGGACCTATGGCTACACCTTC

length: 16
size: NA
J: TRBJ1-3
V: TRBV7-9
D: TRBD1
CDR3: CASSPAGGSSGNTIYF
DNA: TGTGCCAGCAGCCCAGCAGGGGGCAGCTCTGGAAACACCATATATTTT

length: 14
size: NA
J: TRBJ2-3
V: TRBV4-3
D: NA
CDR3: CASSHLLGTDTQYF
DNA: TGCGCCAGCAGCCACCTACTAGGGACAGATACGCAGTATTTT

length: 15
size: NA
J: TRBJ2-7
V: TRBV24-1
D: TRBD1
CDR3: CATSDPRTGYYEQYF
DNA: TGTGCCACCAGTGATCCCCGGACAGGCTACTACGAGCAGTACTTC

length: 14
size: NA
J: TRBJ2-7
V: TRBV10-1
D: NA
CDR3: CASSESGRLYEQYF
DNA: TGCGCCAGCAGTGAGTCGGGCAGGCTCTACGAGCAGTACTTC

length: 16
size: NA
J: TRBJ2-1
V: TRBV6-6
D: TRBD2
CDR3: CASSYWAGGQYNEQFF
DNA: TGTGCCAGCAGTTATTGGGCGGGAGGCCAATACAATGAGCAGTTCTTC

length: 17
size: few
J: TRBJ2-1
V: TRBV9
D: TRBD2
CDR3: CASSVGASGWVDNEQFF
DNA: TGTGCCAGCAGCGTAGGGGCTAGCGGGTGGGTAGACAATGAGCAGTTCTTC

length: 16
size: once
J: TRBJ1-5
V: TRBV19
D: NA
CDR3: CASSIGGSPSNQPQHF
DNA: TGTGCCAGTAGTATTGGTGGCAGTCCTAGCAATCAGCCCCAGCATTTT

length: 16
size: NA
J: TRBJ2-1
V: TRBV6-1
D: TRBD2
CDR3: CASSEATSGRPDEQFF
DNA: TGTGCCAGCAGTGAAGCAACTAGCGGGAGGCCGGATGAGCAGTTCTTC

length: 16
size: NA
J: TRBJ2-3
V: TRBV9
D: TRBD2
CDR3: CASSAGLAGGTDTQYF
DNA: TGTGCCAGCAGCGCAGGACTAGCGGGAGGCACAGATACGCAGTATTTT

length: 15
size: once
J: TRBJ2-5
V: TRBV7-9
D: NA
CDR3: CASSLLQVLQETQYF
DNA: TGTGCCAGCAGCCTCCTTCAGGTCCTCCAAGAGACCCAGTACTTC

length: 12
size: NA
J: TRBJ2-2
V: TRBV30
D: NA
CDR3: CAWRAWAGELFF
DNA: TGTGCCTGGAGAGCGTGGGCCGGGGAGCTGTTTTTT

length: 13
size: NA
J: TRBJ2-7
V: TRBV4-1
D: NA
CDR3: CASSQDDRYEQYF
DNA: TGCGCCAGCAGCCAAGATGACAGGTACGAGCAGTACTTC

length: 16
size: NA
J: TRBJ2-7
V: TRBV3-1/TRBV3-2
D: TRBD1
CDR3: CASSQGLSDRVYEQYF
DNA: TGTGCCAGCAGCCAAGGATTGTCGGACAGGGTCTACGAGCAGTACTTC

length: 15
size: NA
J: TRBJ2-1
V: TRBV18
D: NA
CDR3: CASSPPLAKGEILFF
DNA: TGTGCCAGCTCACCACCGCTCGCCAAGGGAGAAATTCTGTTCTTC

length: 14
size: NA
J: TRBJ1-5
V: TRBV10-2
D: TRBD1
CDR3: CASRQGAVNQPQHF
DNA: TGCGCCAGCAGACAGGGGGCAGTTAATCAGCCCCAGCATTTT

length: 13
size: NA
J: TRBJ2-7
V: TRBV29-1
D: NA
CDR3: CSVVGGYLGEQYF
DNA: TGCAGCGTCGTCGGGGGATACCTTGGCGAGCAGTACTTC

length: 15
size: NA
J: TRBJ1-3
V: TRBV7-8
D: NA
CDR3: CASSSQQAGGNTIYF
DNA: TGTGCCAGCAGCTCACAACAGGCGGGGGGAAACACCATATATTTT

length: 14
size: NA
J: TRBJ2-2
V: TRBV19
D: NA
CDR3: CASIQLGRTGELFF
DNA: TGTGCCAGTATACAACTGGGCCGTACCGGGGAGCTGTTTTTT

length: 14
size: NA
J: TRBJ2-3
V: TRBV28
D: TRBD2
CDR3: CASSPSGPPDTQYF
DNA: TGTGCCAGCAGCCCTAGCGGCCCCCCGGATACGCAGTATTTT

length: 17
size: NA
J: TRBJ1-6
V: TRBV5-1
D: NA
CDR3: CASSLASRAGANSPLHF
DNA: TGCGCCAGCAGCTTGGCCTCCCGGGCGGGGGCGAATTCACCCCTCCACTTT

length: 14
size: few
J: TRBJ1-1
V: TRBV18
D: NA
CDR3: CASSPSGGGTEAFF
DNA: TGTGCCAGCTCACCCTCCGGGGGGGGGACTGAAGCTTTCTTT

length: 12
size: NA
J: TRBJ1-1
V: TRBV6-2/TRBV6-3
D: NA
CDR3: CASSYGGSEAFF
DNA: TGTGCCAGCAGTTACGGGGGGTCTGAAGCTTTCTTT

length: 16
size: NA
J: TRBJ2-1
V: TRBV30
D: TRBD2
CDR3: CAWSALGGGVNNEQFF
DNA: TGTGCCTGGAGTGCCCTCGGCGGGGGAGTGAACAATGAGCAGTTCTTC

length: 16
size: NA
J: TRBJ1-2
V: TRBV18
D: TRBD1
CDR3: CASSPPTTGKSYGYTF
DNA: TGTGCCAGCTCACCACCTACGACAGGGAAGTCCTATGGCTACACCTTC

length: 13
size: once
J: TRBJ2-3
V: TRBV6-5
D: NA
CDR3: CASSIGLSDTQYF
DNA: TGTGCCAGCAGCATCGGACTTTCAGATACGCAGTATTTT

length: 15
size: NA
J: TRBJ1-3
V: TRBV18
D: NA
CDR3: CASSPQQGSGNTIYF
DNA: TGTGCCAGCTCACCCCAGCAGGGCTCTGGAAACACCATATATTTT

length: 13
size: NA
J: TRBJ1-2
V: TRBV9
D: NA
CDR3: CASGTNQGRGYTF
DNA: TGTGCCAGCGGTACGAATCAGGGCCGAGGCTACACCTTC

length: 13
size: once
J: TRBJ2-1
V: TRBV29-1
D: TRBD1
CDR3: CSVEDRNYNEQFF
DNA: TGCAGCGTTGAGGACAGGAACTACAATGAGCAGTTCTTC

length: 14
size: once
J: TRBJ1-1
V: TRBV28
D: TRBD1
CDR3: CASSLTGGNTEAFF
DNA: TGTGCCAGCAGCTTGACAGGGGGCAACACTGAAGCTTTCTTT

length: 14
size: NA
J: TRBJ2-7
V: TRBV6-5
D: TRBD1
CDR3: CASSSTGGKYEQYF
DNA: TGTGCCAGCAGTTCGACAGGGGGAAAATACGAGCAGTACTTC

length: 17
size: NA
J: TRBJ2-1
V: TRBV18
D: TRBD1
CDR3: CASSRTGDTLTYNEQFF
DNA: TGTGCCAGCTCACGAACAGGGGATACCCTGACCTACAATGAGCAGTTCTTC

length: 19
size: NA
J: TRBJ2-2
V: TRBV5-8
D: TRBD2
CDR3: CASSLGAGLAGENTGELFF
DNA: TGTGCCAGCAGCTTGGGGGCCGGACTAGCGGGAGAGAACACCGGGGAGCTGTTTTTT

length: 15
size: NA
J: TRBJ2-7
V: TRBV6-5
D: TRBD1
CDR3: CASSRTGLQGYEQYF
DNA: TGTGCCAGCAGCCGTACGGGATTACAGGGGTACGAGCAGTACTTC

length: 16
size: NA
J: TRBJ1-6
V: TRBV19
D: TRBD1
CDR3: CASSIMGQGANSPLHF
DNA: TGTGCCAGTAGTATTATGGGACAGGGGGCGAATTCACCCCTCCACTTT

length: 13
size: NA
J: TRBJ2-5
V: TRBV7-2
D: NA
CDR3: CASMWGGMETQYF
DNA: TGTGCCAGCATGTGGGGGGGCATGGAGACCCAGTACTTC

length: 18
size: NA
J: TRBJ2-3
V: TRBV14
D: TRBD2
CDR3: CASSQAPLAGGYTDTQYF
DNA: TGTGCCAGCAGCCAGGCCCCTCTAGCGGGAGGGTACACAGATACGCAGTATTTT

length: 17
size: NA
J: TRBJ1-1
V: TRBV7-2
D: TRBD1
CDR3: CASSPRDRAPLGTEAFF
DNA: TGTGCCAGCAGCCCCCGGGACAGGGCGCCCTTAGGAACTGAAGCTTTCTTT